One and the same sample provided the 16 T cell receptor beta chains below, sequenced in a study of tumor-infiltrating lymphocytes in primary liver carcinoma. A primer in the constant region served to generate TCR beta cDNA from about 470 ng of total RNA. Slightly modified ARM-PCR with three nested multiplex PCR rounds yielded TCR beta libraries. Rounds one and two of PCR, each of approximately 11 cycles, were primed with TRBV1-TRBV30 forward primers and a C-beta reverse primer. TCRdb processed the multiplex PCR reads anew with MiXCR; each CDR3 protein has one entry. Among roughly 80,000 distinct CDR3 sequences listed, roughly 72% were seen once. Co-extracted RNA and DNA came from 20-30 mg of unsorted bulk tissue. Sample: tumor-adjacent normal liver tissue. These receptors came from a middle-aged man with primary liver carcinoma and hepatitis B virus infection.

This clonotype appeared a few times. The chain joins TRBV18 to TRBJ1-1, with 7 bases fitting TRBD1. With 4 bases clipped from V and 4 bases from J, the junction kept 12 bases outside the gene matches. The CDR3 has 16 residues. Germline-derived CDR1 and CDR2 are KGHSH and LQKENI. The CDR3 is CASSLGGGVMATEAFF. CDR3 bases: TGTGCCAGCTCACTCGGAGGGGGCGTTATGGCCACTGAAGCTTTCTTT.

In the case of this clonotype: With a much larger clone just one base away, this may be a read error. The rearrangement links TRBV4-3 to TRBJ2-7; D not resolved. Germline CDR1 LGHNA, CDR2 YSLEER. The CDR3 has 13 residues. CDR3 sequence (DNA): TGCGCCAGGAGCCAAGAACAGCGCTACGAGCAGTACTTC. Translation gives CARSQEQRYEQYF.

A note on this clonotype: The junction shows a germline mismatch at one end, possibly a read error. CDR3 amino acids: CASSSPRTSGKNTDTHYF. CDR3 DNA sequence: TGTGCCAGCAGCTCCCCACGGACTAGCGGGAAGAATACAGATACGCACTATTTT. The V call is TRBV11-3, the J call TRBJ2-3, with TRBD2 matching over 12 bases. This CDR3 has 18 amino acids. The germline V gene has CDR1 SGHNT and CDR2 YENEEA.

This clonotype was recorded at least ten times. This may come from a read error, since a much larger clone is one base off. This chain uses TRBV11-2 with TRBJ1-5, with no clear D. V was shortened by 6 bases and J by 4 bases, with 13 bases between the two germline ends. This CDR3 is built from 14 residues. The germline V gene encodes CDR1 SGHAT and CDR2 FQNNGV. The CDR3 loop is CASSRRSKNQPQHF. The DNA for the CDR3 is TGTGCCAGCAGTCGCAGGTCAAAAAATCAGCCCCAGCATTTT. The full variable domain, its missing parts supplied by reference TRBV11-2 and TRBJ1-5, is EAGVAQSPRYKIIEKRQSVAFWCNPISGHATLYWYQQILGQGPKLLIQFQNNGVVDDSQLPKDRFSAERLKGVDSTLKIQPAKLEDSAVYLCASSRRSKNQPQHFGDGTRLSIL.

The chain employs TRBV5-4 and TRBJ2-6, with 11 bases that match TRBD1. CDR3 length: 17 amino acids. Germline CDR1 SGHNT, CDR2 YYREEE (reference sequence). The V gene end was trimmed by 7 bases and the J gene end by 1 base; junction bases not matched to a gene: 7. CDR3 sequence reads: CASGQGQGASGANVLTF. DNA of the CDR3: TGTGCCAGCGGTCAAGGACAGGGGGCATCTGGGGCCAACGTCCTGACTTTC.

Note on this clonotype: A read error may account for a junction end that differs from germline. V and J are TRBV5-4 and TRBJ2-3; 7 bases align to TRBD2. Germline V lookup: CDR1 SGHNT, CDR2 YYREEE (reference sequence). This CDR3 comprises 15 residues. CDR3 region: CASSLLQREGDMQYF. The CDR3 nucleotides read TGTGCCAGCAGCCTTCTCCAGCGGGAAGGAGATATGCAGTATTTT.

Turning to this clonotype: Possible read error: a much larger clone is one base away. V is TRBV5-1 and J is TRBJ1-1; D is possibly TRBD1 (5 bases). Trimming took 3 bases from V and 1 from J, leaving 7 bases between them. Germline V gene sequence: CDR1 SGHRS, CDR2 YFSETQ. The CDR3 is 13 residues long. The CDR3 coding sequence is TGCGCCAGCAGCTCGGGGCAGAACACTGAAGCTTTCTTT. It is translated as CASSSGQNTEAFF.

This clonotype was seen many times. This sequence joins TRBV29-1 and TRBJ2-3; 12 bases agree with TRBD2. V lost 0 bases, J lost 0 bases, and 1 base stayed unmatched. From germline, CDR1 is SQVTM and CDR2 ANQGSEA. The CDR3 has 16 residues. The CDR3 DNA reads TGCAGCGTTGAAGACGGGACTAGCGGGAGCACAGATACGCAGTATTTT. It yields the protein CSVEDGTSGSTDTQYF.

Concerning this clonotype itself: A junction end diverges from the germline sequence, so it may reflect a read error. The genes are TRBV10-1 and TRBJ2-5; a weak D match, TRBD2 (5 bases). Germline V gene data show CDR1 as WNHNN and CDR2 as SYGVQD (reference sequence). The CDR3 contains 15 residues. The CDR3 DNA reads TGCGCCAGCAGTGAGTCGTCTCGGAGGCAAGAGACCCAGTATTTC. This translates into CASSESSRRQETQYF.

Many counts were recorded for this clonotype. The V gene is TRBV24-1, the J gene TRBJ1-2, with TRBD1 matching over 9 bases. Germline V gives CDR1 KGHDR, CDR2 SFDVKD. Unmatched junction bases numbered 2, after V lost 4 bases and J lost 9 bases. The CDR3 consists of 12 residues. The CDR3 DNA follows: TGTGCCACCAGTGACGGGACAGGGAGCTACACCTTC. Its protein is CATSDGTGSYTF.

This clonotype was detected only a few times. A much larger clone lies one base from this, so it may be a read error. The chain links TRBV6-6 to TRBJ2-2; TRBD1 matches at 9 bases. V gave up 10 bases and J gave up 4 bases; unmatched junction bases: 10. The CDR3 covers 15 residues. The V gene's germline CDR1 is MNHNY and CDR2 SVGAGI (reference sequence). CDR3 loop: CANKGTGLGTGELFF. The DNA of the CDR3 is TGTGCCAACAAAGGGACAGGGCTGGGCACCGGGGAGCTGTTTTTT.

Of note for this clonotype: One end of the junction is discordant with germline, which a read error may explain. The genes are TRBV29-1 and TRBJ2-2; 7 nucleotides align to TRBD2. Germline values: CDR1 SQVTM, CDR2 ANQGSEA. The CDR3 is 12 amino acids. CDR3 residues: CSVKGRGGGLFF. The DNA of the CDR3 is TGCAGCGTTAAAGGTCGGGGCGGGGGGCTGTTTTTT.

Details on this clonotype: With a much larger clone just one base away, this may be a read error. This is likely a read error, given that the CDR3 carries no conserved phenylalanine or tryptophan at its end. This sequence joins TRBV5-6 and TRBJ2-5; D remains unclear. This CDR3 contains 13 residues. V lost 4 bases to trimming and J lost 6 bases, with 13 bases between them. In germline, CDR1 is SGHDT, CDR2 YYEEEE. CDR3 nucleotides: TGTGCCAGCAGCCTGTCAGGCGGACAGACCCAGTACCTC. Protein sequence: CASSLSGGQTQYL.

Remarks on this clonotype: With a much larger clone just one base away, this may be a read error. The V gene is TRBV6-2 or TRBV6-3, the J gene TRBJ2-1; D gene uncertain. The CDR3 has 13 amino acids. Germline-derived CDR1 and CDR2 are MNHEY and SVGEGT. The CDR3 spells CARSYETHNEQSF. The CDR3 nucleotides are TGTGCCAGAAGTTACGAGACTCACAATGAGCAGTCCTTC.

This clonotype was recorded once. An end of the junction does not agree with germline; a read error may underlie this. The rearrangement uses TRBV11-2 and TRBJ1-1; 7 nucleotides agree with TRBD1. In germline, CDR1 is SGHAT, CDR2 FQNNGV. The CDR3 is 18 amino acids. For the CDR3, the DNA is TGTGCCAGCAGTCGAGGGGGCGCAGGTCCTTGGGGGAACATTGTAGCTCTATTT. Its protein is CASSRGGAGPWGNIVALF.

For this clonotype: A much larger clonotype is one base distant, so this may be a read error. The chain has TRBV5-1 and TRBJ2-7; tentatively, D is TRBD1 (5 bases). The germline gives CDR1 SGHRS, CDR2 YFSETQ. CDR3 length: 14 amino acids. Deletions cut 6 bases from V and 2 bases from J, with 15 bases between. CDR3 nucleotides: TGCGCCAGCAACACTGGACATTTTGCCTACGAGCAGTACTTC. It translates to CASNTGHFAYEQYF.